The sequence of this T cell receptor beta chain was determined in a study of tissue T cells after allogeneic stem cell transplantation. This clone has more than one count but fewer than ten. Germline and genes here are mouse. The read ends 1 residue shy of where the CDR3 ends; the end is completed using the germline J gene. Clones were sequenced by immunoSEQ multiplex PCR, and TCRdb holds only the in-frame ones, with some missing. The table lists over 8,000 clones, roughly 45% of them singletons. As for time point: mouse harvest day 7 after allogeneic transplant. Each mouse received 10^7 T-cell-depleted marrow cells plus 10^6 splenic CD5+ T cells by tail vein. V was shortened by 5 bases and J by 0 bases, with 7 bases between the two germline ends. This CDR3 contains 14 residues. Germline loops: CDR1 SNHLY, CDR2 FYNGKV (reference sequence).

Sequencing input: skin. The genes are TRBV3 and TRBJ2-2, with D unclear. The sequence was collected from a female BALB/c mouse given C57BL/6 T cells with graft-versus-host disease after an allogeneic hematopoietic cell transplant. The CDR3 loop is CASSRTTNTGQLYF. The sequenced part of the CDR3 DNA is TGTGCCAGCAGCCGGACGACAAACACCGGGCAGCTCTAC.